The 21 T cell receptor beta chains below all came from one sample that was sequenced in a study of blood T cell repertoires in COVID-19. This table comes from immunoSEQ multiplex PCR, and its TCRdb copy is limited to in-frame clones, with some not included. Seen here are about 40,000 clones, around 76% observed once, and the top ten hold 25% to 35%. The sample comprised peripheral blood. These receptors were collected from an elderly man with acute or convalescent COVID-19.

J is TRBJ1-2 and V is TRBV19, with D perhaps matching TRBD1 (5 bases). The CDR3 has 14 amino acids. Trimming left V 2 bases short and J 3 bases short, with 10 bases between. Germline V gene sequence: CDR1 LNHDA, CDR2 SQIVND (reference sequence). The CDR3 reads CASSILGRDYGYTF. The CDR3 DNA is TGTGCCAGTAGTATATTGGGCAGGGACTATGGCTACACCTTC.

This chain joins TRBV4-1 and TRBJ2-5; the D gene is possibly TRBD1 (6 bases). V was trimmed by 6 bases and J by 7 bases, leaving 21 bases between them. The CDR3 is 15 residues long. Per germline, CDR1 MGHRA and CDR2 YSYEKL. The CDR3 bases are TGCGCCAGCAGTCCGAGTCAGGGGCCCGTCGGGACCCAGTACTTC. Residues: CASSPSQGPVGTQYF.

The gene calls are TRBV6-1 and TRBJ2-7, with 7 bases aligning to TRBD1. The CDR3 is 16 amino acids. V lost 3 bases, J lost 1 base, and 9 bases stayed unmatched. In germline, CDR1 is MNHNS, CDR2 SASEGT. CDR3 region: CASSDYPRQGSYEQYF. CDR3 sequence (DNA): TGTGCCAGCAGTGATTATCCGAGACAGGGATCCTACGAGCAGTACTTC.

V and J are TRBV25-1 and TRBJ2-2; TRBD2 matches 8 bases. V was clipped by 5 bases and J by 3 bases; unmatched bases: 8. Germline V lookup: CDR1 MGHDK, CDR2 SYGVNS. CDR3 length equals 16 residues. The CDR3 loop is CASSPSSGSYTGELFF. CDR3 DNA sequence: TGTGCCAGCAGTCCCTCTAGCGGGTCTTACACCGGGGAGCTGTTTTTT.

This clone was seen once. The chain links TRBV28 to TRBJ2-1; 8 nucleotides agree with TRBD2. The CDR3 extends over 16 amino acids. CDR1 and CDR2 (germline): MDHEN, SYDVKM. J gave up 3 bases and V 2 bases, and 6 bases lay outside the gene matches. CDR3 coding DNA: TGTGCCAGCAGTTTACCCACGGGGGGGTACTACAATGAGCAGTTCTTC. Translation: CASSLPTGGYYNEQFF.

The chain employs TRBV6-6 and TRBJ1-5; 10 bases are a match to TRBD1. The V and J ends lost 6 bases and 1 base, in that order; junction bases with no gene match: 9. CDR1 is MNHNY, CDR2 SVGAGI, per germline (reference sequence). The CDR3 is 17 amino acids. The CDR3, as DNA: TGTGCCAGCAGACGACAGGGGGCAGGGAGGAGCAATCAGCCCCAGCATTTT. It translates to CASRRQGAGRSNQPQHF.

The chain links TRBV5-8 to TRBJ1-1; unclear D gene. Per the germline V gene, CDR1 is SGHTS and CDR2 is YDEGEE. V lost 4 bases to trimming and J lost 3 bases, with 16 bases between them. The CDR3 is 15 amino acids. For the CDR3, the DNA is TGTGCCAGCAGCCCGGGAGTGCGGAAGGACACTGAAGCTTTCTTT. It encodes CASSPGVRKDTEAFF.

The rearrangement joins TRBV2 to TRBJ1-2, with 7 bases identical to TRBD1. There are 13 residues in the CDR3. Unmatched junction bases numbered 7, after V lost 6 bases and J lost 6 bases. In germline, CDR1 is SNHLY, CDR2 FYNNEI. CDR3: CASRVGQLNGYTF. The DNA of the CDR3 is TGTGCCAGCAGGGTGGGACAGCTAAATGGCTACACCTTC.

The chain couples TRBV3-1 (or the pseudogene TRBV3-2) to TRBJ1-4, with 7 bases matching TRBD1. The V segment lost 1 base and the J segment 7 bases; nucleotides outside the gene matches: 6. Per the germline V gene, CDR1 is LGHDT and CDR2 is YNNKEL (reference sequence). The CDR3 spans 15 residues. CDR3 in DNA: TGTGCCAGCAGCCAAGTTGGGCAGGGGGGTGAAAAACTGTTTTTT. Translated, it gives CASSQVGQGGEKLFF.

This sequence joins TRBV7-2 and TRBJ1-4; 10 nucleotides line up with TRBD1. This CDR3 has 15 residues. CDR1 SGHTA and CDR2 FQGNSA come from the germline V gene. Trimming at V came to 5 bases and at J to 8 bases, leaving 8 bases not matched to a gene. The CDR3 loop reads CASSQLGTGEEKLFF. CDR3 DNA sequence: TGTGCCAGCAGCCAACTTGGGACAGGGGAGGAAAAACTGTTTTTT.

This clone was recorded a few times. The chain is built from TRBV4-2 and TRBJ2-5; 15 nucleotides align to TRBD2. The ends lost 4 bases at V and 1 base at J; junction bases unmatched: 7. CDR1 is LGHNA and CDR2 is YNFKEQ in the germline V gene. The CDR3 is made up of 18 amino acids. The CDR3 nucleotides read TGTGCCAGCAGCCCGGGGACTAGCGGGGGGCGCCTCCAAGAGACCCAGTACTTC. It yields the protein CASSPGTSGGRLQETQYF.

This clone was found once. Written as DNA, the CDR3 is TGCAGCGTTGAGCGACTAGCGGCCACAGATACGCAGTATTTT. Translation: CSVERLAATDTQYF. This chain uses TRBV29-1 with TRBJ2-3; 9 nucleotides agree with TRBD2. Germline lookup yields CDR1 SQVTM and CDR2 ANQGSEA. The CDR3 has 14 amino acids. The junction had 3 bases not matched to a gene; V was cut back by 3 bases and J by 2 bases.

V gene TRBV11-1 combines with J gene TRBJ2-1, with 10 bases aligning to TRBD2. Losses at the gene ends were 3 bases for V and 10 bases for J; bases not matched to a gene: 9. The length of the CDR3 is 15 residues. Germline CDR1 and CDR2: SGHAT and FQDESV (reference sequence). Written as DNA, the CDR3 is TGTGCCAGCAGCTTGGGGCTAGCGGGAGTGGACGAGCAGTTCTTC. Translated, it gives CASSLGLAGVDEQFF.

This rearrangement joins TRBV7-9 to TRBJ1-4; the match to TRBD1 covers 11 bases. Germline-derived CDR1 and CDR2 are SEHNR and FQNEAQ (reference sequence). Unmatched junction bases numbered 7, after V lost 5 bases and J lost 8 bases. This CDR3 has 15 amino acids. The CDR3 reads CASSTSGTGGEKLFF. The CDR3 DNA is TGTGCCAGCAGCACCTCCGGGACAGGGGGGGAAAAACTGTTTTTT.

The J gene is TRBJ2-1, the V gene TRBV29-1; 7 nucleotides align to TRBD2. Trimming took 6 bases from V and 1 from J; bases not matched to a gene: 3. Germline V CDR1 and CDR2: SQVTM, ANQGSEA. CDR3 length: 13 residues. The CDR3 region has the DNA TGCAGCGTCGGGGGGAGTTCCTACAATGAGCAGTTCTTC. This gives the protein CSVGGSSYNEQFF.

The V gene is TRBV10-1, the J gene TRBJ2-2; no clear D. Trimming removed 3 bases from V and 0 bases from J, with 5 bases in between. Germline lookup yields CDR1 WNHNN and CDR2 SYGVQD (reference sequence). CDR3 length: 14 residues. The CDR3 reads CASSDNSNTGELFF. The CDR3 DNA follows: TGCGCCAGCAGTGATAACTCGAACACCGGGGAGCTGTTTTTT.

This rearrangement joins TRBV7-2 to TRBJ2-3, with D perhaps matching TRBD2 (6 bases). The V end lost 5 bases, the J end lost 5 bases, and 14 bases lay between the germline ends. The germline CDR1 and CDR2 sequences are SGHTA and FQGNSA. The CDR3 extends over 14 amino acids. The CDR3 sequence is CASSPPGVLDTQYF. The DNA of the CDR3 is TGTGCCAGCAGCCCACCGGGGGTATTAGATACGCAGTATTTT.

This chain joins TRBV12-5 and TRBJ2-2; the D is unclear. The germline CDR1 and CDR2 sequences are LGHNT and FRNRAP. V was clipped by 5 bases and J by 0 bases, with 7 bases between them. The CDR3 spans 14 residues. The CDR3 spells CASGQASNTGELFF. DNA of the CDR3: TGTGCTAGTGGTCAGGCCTCGAACACCGGGGAGCTGTTTTTT.

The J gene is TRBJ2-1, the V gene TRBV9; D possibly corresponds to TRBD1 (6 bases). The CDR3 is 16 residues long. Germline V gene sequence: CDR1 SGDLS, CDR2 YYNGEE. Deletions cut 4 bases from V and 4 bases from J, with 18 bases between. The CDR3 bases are TGTGCCAGCAGCAAAGGGGGTCGGGGTGAGTACAATGAGCAGTTCTTC. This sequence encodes CASSKGGRGEYNEQFF.

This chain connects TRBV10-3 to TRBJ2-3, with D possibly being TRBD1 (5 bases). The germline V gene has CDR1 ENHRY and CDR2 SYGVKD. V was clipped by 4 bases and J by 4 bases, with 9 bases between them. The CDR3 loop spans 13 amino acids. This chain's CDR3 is CAISGEGADTQYF. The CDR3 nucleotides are TGTGCCATCAGTGGGGAAGGGGCAGATACGCAGTATTTT.

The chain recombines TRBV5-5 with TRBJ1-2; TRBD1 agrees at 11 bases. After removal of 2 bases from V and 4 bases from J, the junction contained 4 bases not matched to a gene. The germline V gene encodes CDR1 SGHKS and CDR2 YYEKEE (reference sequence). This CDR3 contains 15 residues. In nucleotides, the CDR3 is TGTGCCAGCAGCTTAGGGACAGGGGGTGGCTATGGCTACACCTTC. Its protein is CASSLGTGGGYGYTF.